The rows below give T cell receptor beta chains drawn from one sample of a study of patients and donors after allogeneic stem cell transplantation. Using its own MiXCR run on the RT-PCR reads, TCRdb lists one record per CDR3 protein. The sample gives 200,000 to 250,000 distinct CDR3 sequences, 12% to 15% of which show up once; 11% is in the top ten. Material: blood, either unsorted or a sorted T cell fraction (not recorded which). These receptors were obtained from a human donor who was either an allogeneic HSCT recipient or a stem cell or donor lymphocyte infusion donor (not recorded which). It is not recorded whose cells these are; they may come from a transplant donor. Both conserved end residues are part of each CDR3. A D gene is named only where the DNA matches it firmly. Size values are once, few and many counts, or a class for expanded clones, and some rows have none.

-,TRBD1,TRBV20-1,TRBJ2-7,TGCAGTGCTAGCGGGGACAGACTTACCTACGAGCAGTACTTC,CSASGDRLTYEQYF
few,-,TRBV7-3,TRBJ2-3,TGTGCCAGCAGCTTAACAGGGGCCTCCGCAGATACGCAGTATTTT,CASSLTGASADTQYF
many,-,TRBV7-9,TRBJ2-1,TGTGCCAGCAGCTTAGCGATGGGGTCCGGGTCCAATGAGCAGTTCTTC,CASSLAMGSGSNEQFF
-,TRBD1,TRBV20-1,TRBJ1-2,TGCAGTGCGGATCCCGGGACAGGGCCAGGGATGAATGGCTACACCTTC,CSADPGTGPGMNGYTF
-,-,TRBV7-3,TRBJ1-1,TGTGCCAGCAGACCAGAAACAGGGTCGAACACTGAAGCTTTCTTT,CASRPETGSNTEAFF
-,TRBD1,TRBV25-1,TRBJ1-4,TGTGCCAGCAGTGGAAACAGGGGAGGTGAAAAACTGTTTTTT,CASSGNRGGEKLFF
many,TRBD1,TRBV29-1,TRBJ1-1,TGCAGCGGAACAGGGGCGGGCACTGAAGCTTTCTTT,CSGTGAGTEAFF
few,TRBD2,TRBV6-4,TRBJ2-1,TGTGCCAGCAGTGCACTAGCGGGCGCGCTAAATGAGCAGTTCTTC,CASSALAGALNEQFF
many,-,TRBV14,TRBJ1-1,TGTGCCAGCAGCCAAGGGAGACGGGGTGAAGCTTTCTTT,CASSQGRRGEAFF
few,-,TRBV7-2,TRBJ2-7,TGTGCCAGCAGCTCAACTCTCTACGAGCAGTACTTC,CASSSTLYEQYF
-,-,TRBV6-4,TRBJ2-3,TGTGCCAGCAGGAGGCAGGGGCTCGCCACAGATACGCAGTATTTT,CASRRQGLATDTQYF
many,TRBD1,TRBV29-1,TRBJ1-5,TGCAGCGTGGGACAGGGAGTTGATCAGCCCCAGCATTTT,CSVGQGVDQPQHF
-,TRBD1,TRBV11-1,TRBJ2-7,TGTGCCAGCACCAAGGCTCCGGGACAGGATTACGAGCAGTACTTC,CASTKAPGQDYEQYF
many,-,TRBV12-3/TRBV12-4,TRBJ1-2,TGTGCCAGCAGTTTAACAGGCAGACACCCCACAGGCTATACCTTC,CASSLTGRHPTGYTF
few,TRBD2,TRBV5-4,TRBJ2-2,TGTGCCAGCAGCCAAATAGCGGGAGGGCCTGCCGGGGAGCTGTTTTTT,CASSQIAGGPAGELFF
-,TRBD1,TRBV5-1,TRBJ1-2,TGCGCCAGCAGCTTGGCGGGGGACAGGGTCTATGGCTACACCTTC,CASSLAGDRVYGYTF
few,TRBD2,TRBV6-2/TRBV6-3,TRBJ2-1,TGTGCCAGCGGCCTGGGCGGGGGGCCCGACAATGAGCAGTTCTTC,CASGLGGGPDNEQFF
few,-,TRBV2,TRBJ2-7,TGTGCCAGCAGCGGGAGCGGACCTCAAGGACACTTC,CASSGSGPQGHF
-,TRBD2,TRBV12-5,TRBJ2-1,TGTGCTAGTGGTAAACCGGGTTTGCGGGAGTTCCATGAGCAGTTCTTC,CASGKPGLREFHEQFF
few,-,TRBV6-2/TRBV6-3,TRBJ1-5,TGTGCCAGCAGAACCGTCAGGGCTCAGCCCCAGCATTTT,CASRTVRAQPQHF
few,-,TRBV7-3,TRBJ1-1,TGTGCCAGCAGCTTAAACGGGGTGAACACTGAAGCTTTCTTT,CASSLNGVNTEAFF
-,-,TRBV2,TRBJ1-1,TGTGCCAGCAGTCCGCAGGGTCCGAACACTGAAGCTTTCTTT,CASSPQGPNTEAFF
-,-,TRBV20-1,TRBJ2-7,TGCAGTGCTACCCCCCCGGGCAGAAACTACGAGCAGTACTTC,CSATPPGRNYEQYF
-,-,TRBV20-1,TRBJ1-5,TGCAGTGCTACAACGGACAGCGTCGCGGCCCAGCATTTT,CSATTDSVAAQHF
few,TRBD2,TRBV7-2,TRBJ2-1,TGTGCCAGCAGCTTAGCGTTTAGCGGGAGCTACAATGAGCAGTTCTTC,CASSLAFSGSYNEQFF
many,-,TRBV27,TRBJ1-1,TGTGCCAGCACCCACCTCAACAGGAACACTGAAGCTTTCTTT,CASTHLNRNTEAFF
few,-,TRBV6-5,TRBJ1-3,TGTGCCAGCAGTTACTATTGGCAGACCACCACCTTCTCTGGAAACACCATATATTTT,CASSYYWQTTTFSGNTIYF
few,TRBD2,TRBV2,TRBJ2-7,TGTGCCAGCATGCCGGCGGGAGGTAACTACGAGCAGTACTTC,CASMPAGGNYEQYF
few,TRBD1,TRBV7-2,TRBJ1-2,TGTGCCAGCAGCTTAGCGACAGGGGGGTACTATGGCTACACCTTC,CASSLATGGYYGYTF
few,TRBD2,TRBV11-2,TRBJ2-1,TGTGCCAGCAGCCACACTAGCGGGAGGGTGAATGAGCAGTTCTTC,CASSHTSGRVNEQFF
few,-,TRBV10-1,TRBJ2-2,TGCGCCAGCAGTTCCGGGAACGCGAACACCGGGGAGCTGTTTTTT,CASSSGNANTGELFF
-,-,TRBV6-1,TRBJ1-1,TGTGGCAGCACCTCACGGAGGTTTTCAGACACTGAAGCTTTCTTT,CGSTSRRFSDTEAFF
few,-,TRBV15,TRBJ2-4,TGTGCCACCTCTGCAGAGCTAGCCAAAAACATTCAGTACTTC,CATSAELAKNIQYF
-,TRBD1,TRBV7-9,TRBJ1-3,TGTGCCAGCAGCCCGGGACAGACCTCTGGAAACACCATATATTTT,CASSPGQTSGNTIYF
-,TRBD1,TRBV6-2/TRBV6-3,TRBJ1-5,TGTGCCAGCAGTGAGACAGGGGAAGAACAGCCCCAGCATTTT,CASSETGEEQPQHF
many,TRBD1,TRBV5-6,TRBJ2-5,TGTGCCAGCAGCCCGGGACAGGGCCTCAAAGCCCGCCAAGAGACCCAGTACTTC,CASSPGQGLKARQETQYF